The 19 T cell receptor beta chains below were found in one sample sequenced in a study of CD8 T cells in Susac syndrome. With random hexamers, reverse transcription was performed on roughly 0.5 to 1 ug of RNA. A single record per CDR3 protein comes from TCRdb applying MiXCR to the immunoSEQ multiplex PCR reads. The data show fewer than 150,000 distinct CDR3 sequences, about 90% seen once. The sample was CD8+ T cells from PBMCs. These receptors all come from a human donor with multiple sclerosis.

The J gene is TRBJ1-2, the V gene TRBV28; no reliable D call. V lost 7 bases and J 6 bases, leaving 21 bases between the germline ends. From germline, CDR1 is MDHEN and CDR2 SYDVKM. This CDR3 comprises 15 residues. CDR3 region: CASNLGLSRLHGYTF. The CDR3 DNA sequence: TGTGCCAGCAACCTTGGGTTGAGTAGACTTCATGGCTACACCTTC.

This clonotype showed up just once. The chain couples TRBV18 to TRBJ2-5; D is unresolved. There are 15 residues in the CDR3. Germline V lookup: CDR1 KGHSH, CDR2 LQKENI. V dropped 0 bases and J dropped 0 bases, with 8 bases sitting between them. CDR3 amino acids: CASSPPLTDQETQYF. The CDR3 DNA sequence: TGTGCCAGCTCACCACCGCTCACAGACCAAGAGACCCAGTACTTC.

The chain recombines TRBV5-1 with TRBJ2-7, with no clear D. Per germline, CDR1 SGHRS and CDR2 YFSETQ. Between the trimmed V and J ends, which lost 6 bases and 4 bases, there was a span of 17 bases. The CDR3 is 14 residues long. The chain's CDR3 is CASTSVGGSYEQYF. CDR3 bases: TGCGCCAGCACCTCGGTGGGCGGTTCTTACGAGCAGTACTTC.

In DNA form, the CDR3 reads TGTGCCAGCAGTCGGGGAGCGACGGGTGGAGAAAAACTGTTTTTT. Its protein product is CASSRGATGGEKLFF. The chain joins TRBV5-6 to TRBJ1-4; D gene ambiguous. The CDR3 is made up of 15 amino acids. Trimming removed 5 bases at V and 8 bases at J, with 19 bases between. Germline V gene lookup returns CDR1 SGHDT and CDR2 YYEEEE. The full variable domain, rest sourced from reference TRBV5-6 and TRBJ1-4, is DAGVTQSPTHLIKTRGQQVTLRCSPKSGHDTVSWYQQALGQGPQFIFQYYEEEERQRGNFPDRFSGHQFPNYSSELNVNALLLGDSALYLCASSRGATGGEKLFFGSGTQLSVL.

The CDR3 region has the DNA TGTGCCAGCAGTTACTCTGCTAGCGGGTCCTCCAAAGAGACCCAGTACTTC. Its protein product is CASSYSASGSSKETQYF. J is TRBJ2-5 and V is TRBV6-2 or TRBV6-3; 8 positions match TRBD2. V lost 0 bases, J lost 3 bases, and 9 bases stayed unmatched. CDR1 is MNHEY and CDR2 is SVGEGT in the germline V gene. The CDR3 consists of 17 residues.

V gene TRBV12-3 or TRBV12-4 combines with J gene TRBJ1-4; D call uncertain. Trimming took 5 bases from V and 5 from J, leaving 6 bases between them. The CDR3 spans 12 residues. CDR3 in DNA: TGTGCCAGCAGTCAAGTGAATGAAAAACTGTTTTTT. It encodes CASSQVNEKLFF.

The chain joins TRBV7-9 to TRBJ1-1, with unresolved D. From germline, CDR1 is SEHNR and CDR2 FQNEAQ (reference sequence). V lost 8 bases to trimming and J lost 0 bases, with 13 bases between them. CDR3 length: 14 amino acids. CDR3 DNA: TGTGCCAGCCGCTCGGCGTTCGTGAACACTGAAGCTTTCTTT. It encodes CASRSAFVNTEAFF.

V and J are TRBV27 and TRBJ2-7; TRBD1 matches 7 bases. V lost 3 bases to trimming and J lost 5 bases; unmatched junction nucleotides: 4. The CDR3 is 13 residues long. Germline CDR1 is MNHEY and CDR2 is SMNVEV (reference sequence). CDR3 DNA sequence: TGTGCCAGCAGTTTTCAGGGGGATCACGAGCAGTACTTC. It encodes CASSFQGDHEQYF.

The chain links TRBV5-6 to TRBJ2-5; TRBD2 agrees at 11 bases. The J segment lost 0 bases and the V segment lost 4 bases, leaving 8 bases of the junction unmatched. The CDR3 is 17 amino acids. CDR1 and CDR2 (germline): SGHDT, YYEEEE. The CDR3 DNA reads as TGTGCCAGCAGCCCGACTAGCGGGGAGTGGTACCAAGAGACCCAGTACTTC. It yields the protein CASSPTSGEWYQETQYF.

The chain couples TRBV6-5 to TRBJ2-5; possibly TRBD1 or TRBD2 for D (5 bases each). Between the trimmed V and J ends, which lost 8 bases and 2 bases, there was a span of 15 bases. Per the germline V gene, CDR1 is MNHEY and CDR2 is SVGAGI. This CDR3 has 14 amino acids. The CDR3 region is CASQTGTVQETQYF. In DNA form, the CDR3 reads TGTGCCAGCCAAACCGGGACGGTGCAAGAGACCCAGTACTTC.

The CDR3 nucleotides are TGTGCCAGCAGTTTAAAAGCGGGAGTGGCAGATACGCAGTATTTT. Its protein is CASSLKAGVADTQYF. V is TRBV28 and J is TRBJ2-3; 8 nucleotides align to TRBD2. The V gene end was trimmed by 2 bases and the J gene end by 4 bases; junction bases not matched to a gene: 5. This CDR3 has 15 amino acids. Per germline, CDR1 MDHEN and CDR2 SYDVKM.

CDR3 in DNA: TGTGCCAGCAGCTTAGGGCTCGGTAGGACCTACGAGCAGTACTTC. This encodes CASSLGLGRTYEQYF. The J gene is TRBJ2-7, the V gene TRBV7-9; D is ambiguous. The CDR3 is 15 amino acids. The germline V gene encodes CDR1 SEHNR and CDR2 FQNEAQ (reference sequence). Between the trimmed V and J ends, which lost 1 base and 2 bases, there was a span of 12 bases.

This chain uses TRBV20-1 with TRBJ2-5; possibly TRBD1 for D (6 bases). The germline V gene encodes CDR1 DFQATT and CDR2 SNEGSKA (reference sequence). V was pared by 4 bases and J by 4 bases, with 13 bases between. The CDR3 consists of 13 residues. DNA for the CDR3: TGCAGTGCTAAGACAGGACGGGGAGAGACCCAGTACTTC. Protein sequence: CSAKTGRGETQYF.

This rearrangement joins TRBV3-1 to TRBJ1-5; D is unresolved. The CDR3 consists of 15 residues. With 0 bases removed from V and 7 bases from J, the gap between germline ends came to 13 bases. The germline V gene encodes CDR1 LGHDT and CDR2 YNNKEL (reference sequence). DNA for the CDR3: TGTGCCAGCAGCCAAGACTGGGGTCTTGGGCAGCCCCAGCATTTT. Protein: CASSQDWGLGQPQHF. Supplemented by reference TRBV3-1 and TRBJ1-5, the full variable domain reads DTAVSQTPKYLVTQMGNDKSIKCEQNLGHDTMYWYKQDSKKFLKIMFSYNNKELIINETVPNRFSPKSPDKAHLNLHINSLELGDSAVYFCASSQDWGLGQPQHFGDGTRLSIL.

The V gene is TRBV29-1, the J gene TRBJ1-5, with D possibly TRBD1 on 5 matching bases. V shed 0 bases and J shed 5 bases, with 14 bases lying between them. Germline V lookup: CDR1 SQVTM, CDR2 ANQGSEA. The CDR3 spans 15 residues. CDR3 sequence: CSVEDSGGRHQPQHF. CDR3 in DNA: TGCAGCGTTGAAGATAGCGGGGGGAGGCATCAGCCCCAGCATTTT.

This rearrangement joins TRBV3-1 to TRBJ2-7; D remains unclear. The CDR3 loop spans 11 amino acids. V lost 0 bases and J lost 3, with 0 bases in between. The V gene's germline CDR1 is LGHDT and CDR2 YNNKEL (reference sequence). Here the CDR3 DNA reads TGTGCCAGCAGCCAAGACTACGAGCAGTACTTC. Translating it yields CASSQDYEQYF.

This chain joins TRBV6-1 and TRBJ2-1; 10 nucleotides align to TRBD2. Germline CDR1 MNHNS, CDR2 SASEGT. CDR3 length equals 16 residues. The trim removed 5 bases at V and 2 bases at J, leaving 6 bases unmatched. Here the CDR3 reads CASSPFLAGAYNEQFF. The CDR3 nucleotides read TGTGCCAGCAGTCCCTTTCTAGCGGGAGCCTACAATGAGCAGTTCTTC.

This clonotype appeared once. The chain joins TRBV3-1 to TRBJ2-1, with 12 nucleotides matching TRBD2. Losses at the gene ends were 11 bases for V and 4 bases for J; bases not matched to a gene: 0. The germline CDR1 and CDR2 sequences are LGHDT and YNNKEL (reference sequence). The CDR3 has 12 amino acids. The CDR3, as DNA: TGTGCCGGACTAGCGGGATACAATGAGCAGTTCTTC. Translating gives CAGLAGYNEQFF.

This clonotype occurred once. The V and J genes are TRBV24-1 and TRBJ1-2, with D maybe TRBD1 (5 bases). The length of the CDR3 is 13 residues. Germline assignment: CDR1 KGHDR and CDR2 SFDVKD. With 0 bases removed from V and 4 bases from J, the gap between germline ends came to 5 bases. The CDR3 DNA reads as TGTGCCACCAGTGATTTGCAGGGCTATGGCTACACCTTC. This gives the protein CATSDLQGYGYTF.